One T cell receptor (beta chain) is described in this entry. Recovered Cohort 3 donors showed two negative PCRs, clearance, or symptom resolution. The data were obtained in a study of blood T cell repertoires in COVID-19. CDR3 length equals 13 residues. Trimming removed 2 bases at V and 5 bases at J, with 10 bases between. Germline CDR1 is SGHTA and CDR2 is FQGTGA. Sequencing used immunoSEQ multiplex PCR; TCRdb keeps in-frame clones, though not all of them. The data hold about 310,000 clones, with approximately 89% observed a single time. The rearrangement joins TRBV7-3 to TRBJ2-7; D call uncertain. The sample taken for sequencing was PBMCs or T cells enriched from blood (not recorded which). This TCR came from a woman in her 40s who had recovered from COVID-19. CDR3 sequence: CASSLVHRDEQYF. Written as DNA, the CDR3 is TGTGCCAGCAGCTTAGTGCATCGGGACGAGCAGTACTTC.